This T cell receptor beta chain was retrieved from a study of CD8 T cells in ankylosing spondylitis. General study results and limits: Several highly homologous variants made up a TCR beta motif, and this motif appeared characteristic of ankylosing spondylitis blood. Prior literature has documented some motif variants in synovial fluid and blood from reactive arthritis. Disease-linked clones reportedly concentrated significantly in matched ankylosing spondylitis synovial fluid.

Germline CDR1 is KGHDR and CDR2 is SFDVKD. The CDR3 extends over 17 amino acids. Trimming cost V 1 base and J 4 bases; bases outside gene matches: 9. The sample holds many counts of this clonotype. Its antigen remains unidentified. A quantitative 5'-RACE method, one with molecular barcodes, was used to make TCR beta libraries. One entry per CDR3 protein, called by TCRdb with MiXCR from the 5' RACE reads. The sample contains 150,000 to 200,000 distinct CDR3 sequences, about 20% of which appear only once. Sequenced sample: blood, either unsorted or a sorted T cell fraction (not recorded which). The V call is TRBV24-1, the J call TRBJ1-5; TRBD1 aligns across 7 bases. The source of this sequence is a male donor under 30 with ankylosing spondylitis or in good health (not recorded which). The CDR3 reads CATSDFSPGQINQPQHF. The CDR3 bases are TGTGCCACCAGTGATTTTTCCCCGGGACAGATAAATCAGCCCCAGCATTTT.